This T cell receptor (beta chain) was identified in a study of CD8 T cells in Susac syndrome. About 0.5 to 1 ug RNA was reverse transcribed with random hexamers. MiXCR was run by TCRdb on the immunoSEQ multiplex PCR reads, yielding one entry per CDR3 protein. The table includes 150,000 to 200,000 distinct CDR3 sequences, around 95% detected once. Each Susac syndrome patient had definite or probable disease by recently defined criteria. Trimming removed 2 bases from V and 6 bases from J, with 4 bases in between. Germline CDR1 and CDR2: MDHEN and SYDVKM. This CDR3 has 11 residues. The sequence came from a human donor with Susac syndrome. The specimen was CD8+ T cells from PBMCs. The rearrangement joins TRBV28 to TRBJ1-2, with D unresolved. The CDR3 loop reads CASSLAHGYTF. The CDR3 region has the DNA TGTGCCAGCAGTTTAGCCCATGGCTACACCTTC.